The 10 T cell receptor beta chains reported below all come from one sample, sequenced in a study of regulatory T cells in long-lasting Graves disease. Specified time point: newly diagnosed GD, antithyroid drugs for less than 3 months. The authors made the TCR library using RNA they extracted from PBMCs. Library construction for TCR beta used iRepertoire HTBI primers and Arm-PCR of CDR3 regions. TCRdb processed the multiplex PCR reads anew with MiXCR; each CDR3 protein has one entry. The data show about 540,000 distinct CDR3 sequences, approximately 13% seen once. This sample also belongs to another study, concerning T cells in Graves' hyperthyroidism and ophthalmopathy.

The sequencing used peripheral blood mononuclear cells (PBMCs), collected at new diagnosis, from a patient treated with antithyroid drugs. These receptors originate from a man aged 25 to 40 with Graves disease.

This clonotype was seen ten or more times. The CDR3 here is CSARTTGVLSGELFF. In DNA, the CDR3 is TGCAGTGCTAGGACCACAGGAGTACTATCCGGGGAGCTGTTTTTT. The chain combines TRBV20-1 with TRBJ2-2; D may be TRBD1 (5 bases). This CDR3 has 15 residues. CDR1 DFQATT and CDR2 SNEGSKA come from the germline V gene (reference sequence). V dropped 3 bases and J dropped 6 bases, with 17 bases sitting between them.

The chain links TRBV3-1 to TRBJ2-1, with TRBD2 identical over 7 bases. This CDR3 is built from 19 residues. With 2 bases clipped from V and 4 bases from J, the junction kept 17 bases outside the gene matches. Germline V gives CDR1 LGHDT, CDR2 YNNKEL (reference sequence). The CDR3 nucleotides are TGTGCCAGCAGCCAAAAGGGACCCCCATGGTCGGGGGGATACAATGAGCAGTTCTTC. This sequence encodes CASSQKGPPWSGGYNEQFF.

There are many counts of this clonotype. This chain links TRBV2 with TRBJ2-3; no clear D. Trimming took 3 bases from V and 2 from J, leaving 12 bases between them. The CDR3 contains 15 residues. Germline V gene data show CDR1 as SNHLY and CDR2 as FYNNEI. The CDR3 here is CASSEVSFNTDTQYF. In DNA form, the CDR3 reads TGTGCCAGCAGTGAGGTTAGCTTCAACACAGATACGCAGTATTTT.

This clonotype has a count of ten or more. The rearrangement uses TRBV20-1 and TRBJ1-5, with 7 bases matching TRBD1. CDR3 length equals 13 residues. Looked up from germline, CDR1 is DFQATT and CDR2 is SNEGSKA (reference sequence). J was trimmed by 4 bases and V by 4 bases; bases with no gene match: 4. The CDR3 DNA is TGCAGTGCTACGACAGGGACAAATCAGCCCCAGCATTTT. Translation: CSATTGTNQPQHF.

The J gene is TRBJ2-1, the V gene TRBV5-6; TRBD2 matches at 14 bases. J gave up 7 bases and V 1 base, and 10 bases lay outside the gene matches. Germline CDR1 is SGHDT and CDR2 is YYEEEE. This CDR3 comprises 18 residues. DNA for the CDR3: TGTGCCAGCAGCTTGAGGCTCTCCTGGACTAGCGGGAGGAATGAGCAGTTCTTC. Its protein product is CASSLRLSWTSGRNEQFF.

This clonotype was detected many times. The CDR3 DNA reads as TGTGCCAGCAGCCAAGACAGTAGACTAGCGGGACTGGACAATGAGCAGTTCTTC. Protein sequence: CASSQDSRLAGLDNEQFF. V and J are TRBV3-1 and TRBJ2-3, with 11 bases fitting TRBD2. Gene TRBJ2-1 matches the end of the DNA better, so the J call may be wrong. CDR1 LGHDT and CDR2 YNNKEL come from the germline V gene (reference sequence). There are 18 residues in the CDR3.

This clonotype was found a few times. The chain has TRBV30 and TRBJ2-7, with TRBD2 matching over 13 bases. Per the germline V gene, CDR1 is GTSNPN and CDR2 is SVGIG (reference sequence). The CDR3 consists of 15 residues. V lost 3 bases and J lost 5; bases outside the gene matches: 7. CDR3 sequence: CAWSLGLAGVDEQYF. CDR3 in DNA: TGTGCCTGGAGCCTCGGACTAGCGGGAGTCGACGAGCAGTACTTC.

The sample holds a few counts of this clonotype. This may stem from a read error, because a much larger clone lies one nucleotide away. The chain uses TRBV27 and TRBJ2-1; no definite D call. The germline V gene has CDR1 MNHEY and CDR2 SMNVEV (reference sequence). The length of the CDR3 is 14 residues. V lost 2 bases to trimming and J lost 8 bases, with 13 bases between them. The DNA for the CDR3 is TGTGCCAGCAGTTTAACCCAACATTACGATGAGCAGTTCTTC. It translates to CASSLTQHYDEQFF.

This clonotype has just a few counts. The V gene is TRBV7-9, the J gene TRBJ2-5; 7 bases match TRBD1. This CDR3 is built from 15 residues. With 5 bases clipped from V and 2 bases from J, the junction kept 8 bases outside the gene matches. Germline CDR1 reads SEHNR; CDR2 reads FQNEAQ (reference sequence). DNA of the CDR3: TGTGCCAGCAGCCATCCACAGGGGATTCAAGAGACCCAGTACTTC. It codes for CASSHPQGIQETQYF.

This clonotype was counted many times. The chain employs TRBV29-1 and TRBJ2-3; 7 bases are shared with TRBD2. CDR1 and CDR2 from the germline V gene are SQVTM and ANQGSEA. The CDR3 length is 16 residues. The J segment lost 0 bases and the V segment lost 0 bases, leaving 6 bases of the junction unmatched. This chain's CDR3 is CSVEEGREISTDTQYF. Here the CDR3 DNA reads TGCAGCGTTGAAGAAGGGCGGGAGATCAGCACAGATACGCAGTATTTT.